This is a list of T cell receptor beta chains from one sample in a study of T cells after yellow fever vaccination. Each CDR3 protein is one row after TCRdb ran MiXCR on the 5' RACE reads. The sample has 500,000 to 700,000 distinct CDR3 sequences; roughly 19% are singletons. This material consisted of PBMCs, taken 15 days after the yellow fever booster vaccination. Source of these receptors: a man in his thirties or forties who received the YFV17D yellow fever vaccine. Each CDR3 is given with its conserved first and last residue. Fields, in order: J gene, V gene, CDR3 length, clone size, D gene, CDR3 protein, CDR3 DNA. The D gene is left open where the match is weak. Size tells how often a clone was seen (once, few, many) or the class of an expanded clone, and some rows leave it out.

TRBJ1-2,TRBV29-1,12,.,.,CSVHSVNYGYTF,TGCAGCGTCCACAGTGTTAACTATGGCTACACCTTC
TRBJ2-5,TRBV20-1,14,.,TRBD2,CSARDLAGDETQYF,TGCAGTGCTAGAGATCTAGCGGGAGATGAGACCCAGTACTTC
TRBJ2-1,TRBV7-2,16,few,TRBD1,CASRQSGGTGYNEQFF,TGTGCCAGCAGACAATCAGGGGGCACAGGGTACAATGAGCAGTTCTTC
TRBJ2-3,TRBV9,16,.,.,CASSPLLTGGTDTQYF,TGTGCCAGCAGCCCTCTCTTAACGGGTGGCACAGATACGCAGTATTTT
TRBJ2-7,TRBV29-1,14,.,.,CSVGPTSRSYEQYF,TGCAGCGTTGGACCGACCTCCAGAAGCTACGAGCAGTACTTC
TRBJ2-2,TRBV12-3/TRBV12-4,13,.,.,CASIPSITGELFF,TGTGCCAGCATTCCCTCCATAACCGGGGAGCTGTTTTTT
TRBJ2-1,TRBV11-2,15,once,.,CASGPETGSYNEQFF,TGTGCCAGCGGACCTGAGACGGGGTCCTACAATGAGCAGTTCTTC
TRBJ1-3,TRBV9,15,.,TRBD1,CARDSAGQNGNTIYF,TGTGCCCGTGACTCAGCGGGACAGAATGGAAACACCATATATTTT
TRBJ2-1,TRBV7-2,15,many,TRBD2,CASSIAGGPNNEQFF,TGTGCCAGCAGCATAGCGGGAGGGCCCAACAATGAGCAGTTCTTC
TRBJ2-7,TRBV6-1,16,few,.,CASRTTVRASSFEQYF,TGTGCCAGCAGGACAACAGTCAGGGCATCTTCGTTCGAGCAGTACTTC
TRBJ2-1,TRBV20-1,15,few,.,CSARGLPPTYNEQFF,TGCAGTGCCCGAGGACTCCCCCCCACCTACAATGAGCAGTTCTTC
TRBJ2-6,TRBV14,18,few,.,CASSQVPGKGSGANVLTF,TGTGCCAGCAGCCAAGTACCCGGGAAGGGGTCTGGGGCCAACGTCCTGACTTTC
TRBJ2-7,TRBV4-3,15,few,TRBD1,CASSPSVGTEYEQYF,TGCGCCAGCAGCCCGTCAGTAGGGACAGAGTACGAGCAGTACTTC
TRBJ1-4,TRBV7-8,14,.,TRBD1,CASSFRQGSEKLFF,TGTGCCAGCAGCTTCCGACAGGGAAGTGAAAAACTGTTTTTT
TRBJ2-7,TRBV9,15,.,TRBD2,CASSVEGLAGYEQYF,TGTGCCAGCAGCGTAGAGGGACTAGCGGGCTACGAGCAGTACTTC
TRBJ2-5,TRBV5-8,15,.,TRBD1,CASSSPWTGGETQYF,TGTGCCAGCAGCTCACCTTGGACAGGGGGGGAGACCCAGTACTTC
TRBJ2-5,TRBV6-2/TRBV6-3,12,few,.,CASSLTTAAQYF,TGTGCCAGCAGCCTCACAACAGCGGCCCAGTACTTC
TRBJ1-1,TRBV3-1,11,.,.,CASSQETEAFF,TGTGCCAGCAGCCAAGAAACTGAAGCTTTCTTT
TRBJ2-7,TRBV7-8,14,few,TRBD1,CASTQDGTAYEQYF,TGTGCCAGCACGCAAGACGGGACAGCCTACGAGCAGTACTTC
TRBJ2-3,TRBV20-1,13,few,.,CSALKTESDTQYF,TGCAGTGCTTTAAAGACAGAATCAGATACGCAGTATTTT